This TCR beta chain came from a study of blood T cell repertoires in COVID-19. Study background: Whether acute or convalescent, the COVID-19 samples came from the United States, Italy and Spain. PBMCs, B-cell-depleted T cells, or T cells provided the cDNA or gDNA that made up the material.

CDR3 length: 12 residues. The germline V gene encodes CDR1 LNHDA and CDR2 SQIVND (reference sequence). Trimming left V 7 bases short and J 5 bases short, with 11 bases between. This clone was detected only a few times. In the authors' workflow: Counts of nucleated cells, estimated from reference gene primer amplification, were obtained. Clones were sequenced by immunoSEQ multiplex PCR, and TCRdb holds only the in-frame ones, with some missing. The V and J calls and clone size are taken from that table; D and trimming were inferred from the DNA. The table has about 120,000 clones, more than 70% seen once.

This clonotype originated in a human donor in a cohort sampled during active COVID-19. V and J are TRBV19 and TRBJ1-1; D might be TRBD1 (5 bases). Sample: peripheral blood. CDR3 in DNA: TGTGCCAGTATGCAGGGAGGTACTGAAGCTTTCTTT. Amino acids: CASMQGGTEAFF.